This TCR beta chain was identified during a study of shared T cell receptors in the human thymus. Assay: immunoSEQ multiplex PCR; the TCRdb copy retains only in-frame clones and omits some. The data contain almost 550,000 clones, 75% to 85% of them singletons. With 3 bases clipped from V and 6 bases from J, the junction kept 6 bases outside the gene matches. Germline loops: CDR1 GTSNPN, CDR2 SVGIG (reference sequence). The CDR3 runs 14 residues. The same data also went into a second study, on human thymus T cells. That study reports: Thymus was obtained from resections taken during corrective heart surgery. Thymic and blood repertoires appeared to carry a bias in their V and J gene usage. Among unrelated individuals, related research reported thymic repertoires that overlapped highly.

Sequences were obtained from thymocytes. This chain connects TRBV30 to TRBJ2-2; the match to TRBD1 covers 8 bases. This receptor was identified in a boy under two years old with a congenital heart defect. DNA of the CDR3: TGTGCCTGGAGGAAACAGGGGGTGGCCGGGGAGCTGTTTTTT. The encoded protein is CAWRKQGVAGELFF.